One and the same sample provided the 30 T cell receptor beta chains below, sequenced in a study of cytomegalovirus exposure and HLA in healthy donors. Primers for the PCR totalled 60 Vbeta and 13 Jbeta. Some clones are missing from TCRdb's copy, which holds only in-frame ones; the method was immunoSEQ multiplex PCR. Altogether over 150,000 clones are present, 60% to 80% being singletons, with the ten largest covering under 3%. The material sequenced was PBMCs. The receptors were gathered from a woman in her thirties in good health and CMV-seronegative.

This chain uses TRBV7-8 with TRBJ2-1; tentative D call: TRBD2 (5 bases). Germline CDR1 is SGHVS and CDR2 is FQNEAQ. Trimming took 4 bases from V and 4 from J, leaving 20 bases between them. The CDR3 length is 17 residues. CDR3 sequence: CASSYGGGSVKYNEQFF. The CDR3 nucleotides read TGTGCCAGCAGCTACGGAGGTGGGAGTGTAAAATACAATGAGCAGTTCTTC.

This chain links TRBV18 with TRBJ2-5, with D perhaps matching TRBD1 (6 bases). The CDR3 is 16 residues long. Germline V gene sequence: CDR1 KGHSH, CDR2 LQKENI. The V gene lost 4 bases and the J gene lost 4 bases, with 19 bases spanning the gap. The CDR3 sequence is CASSLFSAGVTETQYF. As DNA, the CDR3 is TGTGCCAGCTCACTGTTTTCGGCAGGGGTAACAGAGACCCAGTACTTC.

The CDR3, as DNA: TGTGCCAGCAGCCCCTTCGATCAGCCCCAGCATTTT. It is translated as CASSPFDQPQHF. V usage is TRBV7-2 and J usage is TRBJ1-5; D remains ambiguous. This CDR3 comprises 12 residues. With 5 bases removed from V and 5 bases from J, the gap between germline ends came to 7 bases. Germline V gene sequence: CDR1 SGHTA, CDR2 FQGNSA.

This clone was counted between two and nine times. The CDR3 spells CASSQVPRGGYTF. The DNA of the CDR3 is TGTGCCAGCAGCCAAGTGCCTCGGGGAGGCTACACCTTC. The rearrangement links TRBV4-2 to TRBJ1-2, with unresolved D. V lost 1 base to trimming and J lost 8 bases, with 11 bases between them. The CDR3 runs to 13 residues. Per germline, CDR1 LGHNA and CDR2 YNFKEQ.

The chain has TRBV15 and TRBJ2-5, with 14 bases identical to TRBD2. The germline CDR1 and CDR2 sequences are LNHNV and YYDKDF (reference sequence). The CDR3 consists of 16 residues. The V gene end was trimmed by 4 bases and the J gene end by 5 bases; junction bases not matched to a gene: 6. CDR3 sequence: CATSIGLAGGSETQYF. CDR3 sequence (DNA): TGTGCCACCAGCATAGGACTAGCGGGAGGTTCCGAGACCCAGTACTTC.

The DNA of the CDR3 is TGTGCCAGCAGCGCAGGGGCAGGGGGCCCCTTCGAGACTGAAGCTTTCTTT. Translation: CASSAGAGGPFETEAFF. The chain carries TRBV9 and TRBJ1-1; the match to TRBD1 covers 8 bases. Germline V gene lookup returns CDR1 SGDLS and CDR2 YYNGEE. The CDR3 contains 17 residues. V was clipped by 3 bases and J by 5 bases; unmatched bases: 15.

The chain carries TRBV2 and TRBJ2-3, with 10 bases that match TRBD2. Losses at the gene ends were 6 bases for V and 1 base for J; bases not matched to a gene: 4. This CDR3 is 15 amino acids long. Looked up from germline, CDR1 is SNHLY and CDR2 is FYNNEI. In nucleotides, the CDR3 is TGTGCCAGCAGGGTAGCGGGGGGTCGCACAGATACGCAGTATTTT. Residues: CASRVAGGRTDTQYF.

The genes are TRBV10-2 and TRBJ1-1; 8 nucleotides match TRBD1. CDR3 length equals 14 residues. Looked up from germline, CDR1 is WSHSY and CDR2 is SAAADI. V shed 4 bases and J 2 bases; nucleotides not matched to a gene: 3. Here the CDR3 reads CASSADRVNTEAFF. The CDR3 DNA follows: TGCGCCAGCAGTGCGGACAGGGTAAACACTGAAGCTTTCTTT.

This clone was observed a single time. The gene calls are TRBV5-1 and TRBJ2-5, with 9 bases that match TRBD2. J gave up 3 bases and V 2 bases, and 8 bases lay outside the gene matches. From germline, CDR1 is SGHRS and CDR2 YFSETQ. The CDR3 is 16 residues long. The CDR3 sequence: CASSFQIAGVEETQYF. The CDR3 DNA reads TGCGCCAGCAGCTTCCAGATAGCGGGGGTAGAAGAGACCCAGTACTTC.

The chain is built from TRBV5-4 and TRBJ2-1; 13 bases map to TRBD2. Germline values: CDR1 SGHNT, CDR2 YYREEE (reference sequence). J was trimmed by 8 bases and V by 5 bases; bases with no gene match: 7. This CDR3 has 15 residues. CDR3 in DNA: TGTGCCAGCAGTTCCGGGACTAGCGGGATTGATGAGCAGTTCTTC. Residues: CASSSGTSGIDEQFF. Variable domain in full (rest from reference TRBV5-4 and TRBJ2-1): ETGVTQSPTHLIKTRGQQVTLRCSSQSGHNTVSWYQQALGQGPQFIFQYYREEENGRGNFPPRFSGLQFPNYSSELNVNALELDDSALYLCASSSGTSGIDEQFFGPGTRLTVL.

This rearrangement joins TRBV5-4 to TRBJ1-1, with D unresolved. Per the germline V gene, CDR1 is SGHNT and CDR2 is YYREEE (reference sequence). With 0 bases removed from V and 2 bases from J, the gap between germline ends came to 5 bases. There are 13 residues in the CDR3. DNA for the CDR3: TGTGCCAGCAGCTTGGACACCAACACTGAAGCTTTCTTT. The encoded protein is CASSLDTNTEAFF.

The chain is built from TRBV11-2 and TRBJ1-2; D gene uncertain. Looked up from germline, CDR1 is SGHAT and CDR2 is FQNNGV. The CDR3 loop spans 13 amino acids. Trimming shortened V by 5 bases and J by 5 bases, and 12 bases separated the two germline ends. CDR3 bases: TGTGCCAGCAGCCTACACCCAGGTTATGGCTACACCTTC. Translation gives CASSLHPGYGYTF.

In this sample, this clone turned up a few times. The chain links TRBV2 to TRBJ2-4, with TRBD2 matching over 12 bases. Germline V gene lookup returns CDR1 SNHLY and CDR2 FYNNEI. V shed 8 bases, J shed 1 base, and the junction held 9 bases outside the gene matches. This CDR3 has 17 residues. CDR3: CASQFRTSGEAKNIQYF. In DNA, the CDR3 is TGTGCCAGCCAATTCAGGACTAGCGGGGAGGCCAAAAACATTCAGTACTTC.

This clone was counted between two and nine times. One end of the junction fails to match germline, which may point to a read error. The chain carries TRBV4-1 and TRBJ1-2; TRBD1 aligns across 11 bases. This CDR3 region has 19 residues. Germline V CDR1 and CDR2: MGHRA, YSYEKL. The CDR3: CASSTIIRPGQGGGYGYPF. The CDR3, as DNA: TGCGCCAGCAGCACCATAATTCGGCCGGGACAGGGGGGCGGGTATGGCTACCCCTTC.

The genes are TRBV19 and TRBJ1-4, with a weak D call TRBD1 (5 bases). V was cut by 10 bases and J by 4 bases, with 22 bases left in between. The CDR3 runs 16 residues. Germline V CDR1 and CDR2: LNHDA, SQIVND (reference sequence). The CDR3 here is CATSQVRFRGNEKLFF. In nucleotides, the CDR3 is TGTGCCACCTCACAGGTTCGGTTTCGTGGTAATGAAAAACTGTTTTTT.

The count of this clone is one. The rearrangement uses TRBV7-9 and TRBJ1-3; no reliable D call. Germline-derived CDR1 and CDR2 are SEHNR and FQNEAQ (reference sequence). V was shortened by 2 bases and J by 0 bases, with 11 bases between the two germline ends. The length of the CDR3 is 16 residues. CDR3 in amino acids: CASSLNPRSSGNTIYF. The CDR3 bases are TGTGCCAGCAGCTTAAACCCGAGAAGCTCTGGAAACACCATATATTTT.

This chain joins TRBV7-3 and TRBJ2-3; D is perhaps TRBD2 (6 bases). From germline, CDR1 is SGHTA and CDR2 FQGTGA. The CDR3 sequence is 15 residues long. V lost 4 bases to trimming and J lost 6 bases, with 17 bases between them. This CDR3 is CASSSNGGYGDTQYF. The CDR3 DNA reads as TGTGCCAGCAGCTCAAATGGGGGGTATGGCGATACGCAGTATTTT.

The V gene is TRBV5-1, the J gene TRBJ2-1; 8 positions match TRBD2. J gave up 7 bases and V 1 base, and 4 bases lay outside the gene matches. The CDR3 is 14 amino acids. In germline, CDR1 is SGHRS, CDR2 YFSETQ. The CDR3 here is CASSLQREINEQFF. CDR3 sequence (DNA): TGCGCCAGCAGCTTGCAGCGGGAGATTAATGAGCAGTTCTTC.

Of note for this clone: The same CDR3 is also encoded by other DNA sequences in this sample. This chain uses TRBV5-1 with TRBJ1-2; TRBD1 matches at 9 bases. The CDR3 has 14 amino acids. With 2 bases clipped from V and 4 bases from J, the junction kept 3 bases outside the gene matches. In germline, CDR1 is SGHRS, CDR2 YFSETQ. This CDR3 is CASSFTGGSYGYTF. Here the CDR3 DNA reads TGCGCCAGCAGCTTCACAGGGGGCAGCTATGGCTACACCTTC.

V and J are TRBV11-3 and TRBJ2-3, with TRBD2 matching 7 bases. The CDR3 runs 14 residues. Germline V gives CDR1 SGHNT, CDR2 YENEEA. J was trimmed by 6 bases and V by 5 bases; bases with no gene match: 8. This CDR3 is CASSQGLVPDTQYF. Written as DNA, the CDR3 is TGTGCCAGCAGCCAAGGACTAGTTCCCGATACGCAGTATTTT.

The chain joins TRBV4-1 to TRBJ1-1; D uncertain. Trimming removed 1 base from V and 1 base from J, with 10 bases in between. The length of the CDR3 is 15 residues. Germline assignment: CDR1 MGHRA and CDR2 YSYEKL. The CDR3 region is CASSQGLRANTEAFF. The CDR3 bases are TGCGCCAGCAGCCAAGGCCTCCGAGCGAACACTGAAGCTTTCTTT.

The chain combines TRBV6-5 with TRBJ1-1; D is unresolved. The germline V and J ends were trimmed by 10 bases and 4 bases, with 13 bases remaining between them. CDR1 MNHEY and CDR2 SVGAGI come from the germline V gene. CDR3 length: 12 amino acids. In DNA form, the CDR3 reads TGTGCCATGCAGGAAGGGAGCACTGAAGCTTTCTTT. As protein: CAMQEGSTEAFF.

The chain recombines TRBV6-6 with TRBJ2-5; 9 bases are shared with TRBD1. The tail of the sequence fits TRBJ2-7 better, so the J call may be wrong. The germline V gene has CDR1 MNHNY and CDR2 SVGAGI (reference sequence). The CDR3 extends over 15 amino acids. CDR3 sequence reads: CASRRDRGDYYEQYF. The DNA of the CDR3 is TGTGCCAGCAGGCGAGACAGGGGGGATTACTACGAGCAGTACTTC.

V is TRBV13 and J is TRBJ1-1, with D perhaps matching TRBD1 (5 bases). Per the germline V gene, CDR1 is PRHDT and CDR2 is FYEKMQ (reference sequence). CDR3 size: 13 residues. Between the trimmed V and J ends, which lost 8 bases and 7 bases, there was a span of 17 bases. The CDR3 protein is CASVLRGGGEAFF. CDR3 DNA sequence: TGTGCCAGCGTTTTGAGGGGAGGCGGTGAAGCTTTCTTT.

V is TRBV7-8 and J is TRBJ2-7; 9 nucleotides align to TRBD1. The V gene end was trimmed by 1 base and the J gene end by 4 bases; junction bases not matched to a gene: 8. Germline-derived CDR1 and CDR2 are SGHVS and FQNEAQ. The CDR3 runs 16 residues. The CDR3 spells CASSLVGGQGWYEQYF. CDR3 nucleotides: TGTGCCAGCAGCTTAGTAGGAGGACAGGGGTGGTACGAGCAGTACTTC.

To note about this clone: One end of the junction does not line up with germline, which may come from a read error. The chain has TRBV6-6 and TRBJ1-2; maybe TRBD1 (6 bases). The CDR3 extends over 12 amino acids. CDR1 is MNHNY, CDR2 SVGAGI, per germline (reference sequence). The CDR3: CACRGANYGYTF. CDR3 DNA: TGTGCCTGCAGGGGAGCTAACTATGGCTACACCTTC.

V is TRBV19 and J is TRBJ2-3; the D gene is possibly TRBD2 (5 bases). The CDR3 extends over 11 amino acids. Trimming left V 8 bases short and J 5 bases short, with 8 bases between. Germline CDR1 reads LNHDA; CDR2 reads SQIVND (reference sequence). CDR3: CASRAGDTQYF. The CDR3 nucleotides are TGTGCCAGTCGGGCGGGAGATACGCAGTATTTT.

With regard to this clone: Without the conserved terminal phenylalanine or tryptophan, this CDR3 likely stems from a read error. The V gene is TRBV6-5, the J gene TRBJ2-7; TRBD2 agrees at 7 bases. With 2 bases clipped from V and 4 bases from J, the junction kept 11 bases outside the gene matches. Germline loops: CDR1 MNHEY, CDR2 SVGAGI. This CDR3 is built from 16 residues. As DNA, the CDR3 is TGTGCCAGCAGTTACCTCGCGGGGAGGGCCTTTTACGAGCAGTACCTC. Its translation: CASSYLAGRAFYEQYL.

This clone was recorded only once. The genes are TRBV29-1 and TRBJ2-1; 10 nucleotides align to TRBD2. The CDR3 is made up of 17 amino acids. Trimming at V came to 5 bases and at J to 4 bases, leaving 14 bases not matched to a gene. Germline lookup yields CDR1 SQVTM and CDR2 ANQGSEA. The CDR3 spells CSVPPWKEREGYNEQFF. The CDR3, as DNA: TGCAGCGTTCCACCCTGGAAAGAGCGGGAGGGGTACAATGAGCAGTTCTTC.

This CDR3 reads CASSLSIDRVGEQYF. The CDR3 coding sequence is TGTGCCAGCAGCTTGAGTATAGACAGGGTGGGCGAGCAGTACTTC. V gene TRBV5-4 combines with J gene TRBJ2-7, with 7 bases fitting TRBD1. CDR1 and CDR2 from the germline V gene are SGHNT and YYREEE (reference sequence). The CDR3 covers 15 residues. The J segment lost 6 bases and the V segment lost 1 base, leaving 10 bases of the junction unmatched.